What follows describes a single T cell receptor beta chain. The data were obtained in a study of blood T cell repertoires in COVID-19. Looking at the study overall: The United States, Italy and Spain were the sources of the acute and convalescent COVID-19 samples. PBMCs, B-cell-depleted T cells, or T cells provided the cDNA or gDNA that made up the material.

The repertoire was sequenced with immunoSEQ multiplex PCR; TCRdb's copy has only in-frame clones and lacks some. The sample records 50,000 to 75,000 clones, approximately 80% being singletons. Per the germline V gene, CDR1 is SGHNT and CDR2 is YYREEE (reference sequence). Trimming took 7 bases from V and 7 from J; bases not matched to a gene: 14. The CDR3 is made up of 15 amino acids. The sequencing input was peripheral blood. V is TRBV5-4 and J is TRBJ2-7; TRBD2 matches at 10 bases. This receptor was taken from a man of 80 years or more with active or convalescent COVID-19. CDR3 bases: TGTGCCAGCTCGCAAGGACTAGCGGTCTTCGGGGAGCAGTACTTC. It specifies CASSQGLAVFGEQYF. Combining the CDR3 with reference TRBV5-4 and TRBJ2-7 gives the whole variable domain ETGVTQSPTHLIKTRGQQVTLRCSSQSGHNTVSWYQQALGQGPQFIFQYYREEENGRGNFPPRFSGLQFPNYSSELNVNALELDDSALYLCASSQGLAVFGEQYFGPGTRLTVT.